This is a list of T cell receptor beta chains from one sample in a study of siplizumab effects on memory and regulatory T cells. Clones were read by immunoSEQ multiplex PCR, and TCRdb kept only the in-frame ones, dropping some. Here the sample spans about 82,000 clones, approximately 90% being singletons. Sequencing used Tregs sorted from blood. Every receptor here comes from a human donor in good health. CDR3s include the opening cysteine and the closing phenylalanine or tryptophan. Each record gives: CDR3 protein, CDR3 DNA, V gene, J gene, D gene. The D gene is left open where the match is weak.

CASSPTGRIQETQYF	TGTGCCAGCAGCCCGACGGGACGGATACAAGAGACCCAGTACTTC	TRBV4-2	TRBJ2-5	-
CASSPGQGFTEAFF	TGTGCCAGCAGCCCGGGACAGGGTTTCACTGAAGCTTTCTTT	TRBV7-3	TRBJ1-1	TRBD1
CASSLGGTDPTDTQYF	TGCGCCAGCAGCTTGGGGGGGACAGATCCCACAGATACGCAGTATTTT	TRBV5-1	TRBJ2-3	TRBD1
CASSLRVYETQYF	TGTGCCAGCAGCTTAAGAGTTTACGAGACCCAGTACTTC	TRBV5-4	TRBJ2-5	-
CATSRYSGGPGELFF	TGTGCCACCAGCAGGTACTCAGGGGGCCCCGGGGAGCTGTTTTTT	TRBV15	TRBJ2-2	TRBD1
CASSLSGTGVLSQPQHF	TGTGCCAGCAGTCTTTCCGGGACAGGCGTACTTAGTCAGCCCCAGCATTTT	TRBV27	TRBJ1-5	TRBD1
CSVDTEAFF	TGCAGCGTTGATACTGAAGCTTTCTTT	TRBV29-1	TRBJ1-1	-
CASSLRGADNSPLHF	TGTGCCAGCAGCCTCCGCGGGGCTGATAATTCACCCCTCCACTTT	TRBV11-2	TRBJ1-6	-
CASRRPDSYEQYF	TGTGCCAGCAGGCGGCCCGACAGCTACGAGCAGTACTTC	TRBV2	TRBJ2-7	-
CASGPTGGPSVKQYF	TGTGCCAGCGGCCCGACAGGGGGTCCTAGTGTGAAGCAGTACTTC	TRBV7-9	TRBJ2-7	TRBD1
CASSLAGTGANYEQYF	TGTGCCAGCAGCTTGGCCGGGACAGGGGCCAACTACGAGCAGTACTTC	TRBV5-6	TRBJ2-7	TRBD1
CASSLIVYTEAFF	TGTGCCAGCAGCTTGATCGTTTACACTGAAGCTTTCTTT	TRBV5-5	TRBJ1-1	-
CASSLRGAGNTGELFF	TGTGCCAGCAGCTTAAGAGGGGCTGGCAACACCGGGGAGCTGTTTTTT	TRBV7-8	TRBJ2-2	-
CASIKGQGIFIQYF	TGTGCCAGCATTAAAGGACAGGGAATTTTCATTCAGTACTTC	TRBV6-1	TRBJ2-4	TRBD1
CASSLGPGRNTEAFF	TGTGCCAGCAGCTTGGGCCCGGGACGGAACACTGAAGCTTTCTTT	TRBV7-2	TRBJ1-1	-
CASSQSPDRLNTEAFF	TGCGCCAGCAGCCAGAGCCCGGACAGGTTAAACACTGAAGCTTTCTTT	TRBV4-1	TRBJ1-1	TRBD1
CASSPGNQPQHF	TGTGCCAGCTCACCAGGGAATCAGCCCCAGCATTTT	TRBV18	TRBJ1-5	-
CASRGRGNSGTVGNEQFF	TGTGCCAGCAGGGGACGGGGGAACAGTGGAACAGTCGGGAATGAGCAGTTCTTC	TRBV28	TRBJ2-1	-
CASSLSGESPLHF	TGTGCCAGCAGCTTATCGGGTGAATCACCCCTCCACTTT	TRBV7-2	TRBJ1-6	-
CASSLGTSAHEQFF	TGTGCCAGTAGCCTCGGGACTAGCGCCCATGAGCAGTTCTTC	TRBV19	TRBJ2-1	TRBD2
CASGRRGGETQYF	TGTGCCAGCGGGCGAAGAGGAGGGGAGACCCAGTACTTC	TRBV7-2	TRBJ2-5	-
CASSPSDNQPQHF	TGTGCCAGCTCACCATCAGACAATCAGCCCCAGCATTTT	TRBV18	TRBJ1-5	-
CASSLPSAREGYTF	TGTGCCAGCAGCTTGCCCTCCGCCAGGGAGGGCTACACCTTC	TRBV5-4	TRBJ1-2	-
CASSLDPGGHYNEQFF	TGCGCCAGCAGCTTGGATCCTGGGGGACACTACAATGAGCAGTTCTTC	TRBV5-1	TRBJ2-1	-
CASGLGQMVVNTEAFF	TGTGCTAGTGGTTTAGGCCAGATGGTAGTTAACACTGAAGCTTTCTTT	TRBV12-5	TRBJ1-1	-
CASSSRTGGANVLTF	TGTGCCAGTAGTTCACGGACAGGTGGGGCCAACGTCCTGACTTTC	TRBV19	TRBJ2-6	TRBD1
CASSMREGYSNQPQHF	TGTGCCAGTAGTATGAGGGAAGGTTATAGCAATCAGCCCCAGCATTTT	TRBV19	TRBJ1-5	-
CASSFGGGLTYEQYF	TGTGCCAGCAGCTTTGGTGGGGGGCTCACCTACGAGCAGTACTTC	TRBV7-2	TRBJ2-7	-
CASSLAAGTSGGAYEQYF	TGTGCCAGCAGCTTAGCTGCCGGGACTAGCGGGGGAGCCTACGAGCAGTACTTC	TRBV7-9	TRBJ2-7	TRBD2
CASSPTAPGYTF	TGTGCCAGCTCACCAACTGCACCGGGATACACCTTC	TRBV18	TRBJ1-2	-
CASSLGTSGAPQVFF	TGTGCCAGCAGCCTGGGGACTAGCGGGGCCCCCCAAGTGTTCTTC	TRBV7-2	TRBJ2-1	TRBD2
CASSPLLVGTDTQYF	TGTGCCAGCTCACCCTTACTAGTGGGCACAGATACGCAGTATTTT	TRBV18	TRBJ2-3	-
CAWDLGQGGRETQYF	TGTGCCTGGGACCTGGGACAGGGGGGGCGAGAGACCCAGTACTTC	TRBV30	TRBJ2-5	TRBD1
CASSFRGTGGQPQHF	TGTGCCAGCAGTTTTCGCGGGACAGGGGGACAGCCCCAGCATTTT	TRBV27	TRBJ1-5	TRBD1
CAIGGATYNTEAFF	TGTGCCATCGGGGGGGCTACTTATAACACTGAAGCTTTCTTT	TRBV10-3	TRBJ1-1	-
CASRGTGSRDNSNQPQHF	TGTGCCAGTAGAGGGACAGGCTCACGGGATAATAGCAATCAGCCCCAGCATTTT	TRBV19	TRBJ1-5	TRBD1